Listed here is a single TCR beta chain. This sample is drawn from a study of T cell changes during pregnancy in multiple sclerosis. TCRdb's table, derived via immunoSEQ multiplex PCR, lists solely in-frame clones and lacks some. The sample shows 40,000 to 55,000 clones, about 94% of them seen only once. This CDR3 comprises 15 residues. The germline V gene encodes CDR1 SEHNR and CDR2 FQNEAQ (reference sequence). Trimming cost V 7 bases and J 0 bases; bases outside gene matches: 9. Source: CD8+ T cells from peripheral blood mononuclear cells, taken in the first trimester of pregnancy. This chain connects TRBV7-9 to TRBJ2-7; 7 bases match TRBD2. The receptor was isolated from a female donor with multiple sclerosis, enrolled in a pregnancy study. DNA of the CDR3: TGTGCCAGCACCCCGGGAGGAGGATCCTCCTACGAGCAGTACTTC. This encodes CASTPGGGSSYEQYF.